What follows are 15 T cell receptor beta chains derived from one specimen sequenced in a study of Graves' ophthalmopathy and Graves' hyperthyroidism (dated by TCRdb to 2017 to 2018). Reads for this sample came from an Illumina HiSeq 2000. For repertoire sequencing, the TCR beta CDR3 regions were amplified from RNA transcripts. The first round of RT-PCR was done with HTBI primers and the Qiagen OneStep RT-PCR kit, and was followed by a second round of multiplex PCR, then size selection and purification. The raw public reads went through TCRdb reprocessing: fastp at Q25, MiXCR clone calling, in-frame beta chains kept. A single entry per CDR3 protein holds the most common genes and DNA from its merged rows. Recorded for this sample are a few hundred thousand distinct CDR3 sequences; 15% to 20% of them occurred a single time. The ten largest clonotypes hold about 12% of the sample. The sample comprised peripheral blood. The receptors stem from an adult man with Graves' ophthalmopathy.

This chain joins TRBV19 and TRBJ1-1, with a weak D call TRBD1 (6 bases). From germline, CDR1 is LNHDA and CDR2 SQIVND (reference sequence). The CDR3 contains 14 residues. Trimming removed 9 bases at V and 5 bases at J, with 19 bases between. CDR3 residues: CASVTTPQGTEAFF. The CDR3, as DNA: TGTGCCAGCGTTACGACTCCCCAGGGGACTGAAGCTTTCTTT.

This clonotype was detected ten times or more. The chain uses TRBV7-9 and TRBJ2-5; a weak D match, TRBD2 (6 bases). CDR1 and CDR2 (germline): SEHNR, FQNEAQ (reference sequence). Trimming took off 4 bases at V and 4 bases at J, with 16 bases between the two ends. This CDR3 comprises 15 residues. The CDR3 reads CASSYPGGAGETQYF. The CDR3 bases are TGTGCCAGCAGCTACCCAGGCGGGGCGGGAGAGACCCAGTACTTC.

This clonotype has ten or more counts. The V call is TRBV6-1, the J call TRBJ2-7; D might be TRBD2 (6 bases). Trimming took off 10 bases at V and 2 bases at J, with 15 bases between the two ends. The CDR3 is made up of 13 amino acids. Germline CDR1 and CDR2: MNHNS and SASEGT. CDR3 sequence: CATKRGGPYEQYF. CDR3 sequence (DNA): TGTGCCACCAAACGGGGAGGACCCTACGAGCAGTACTTC.

This clonotype has at least ten counts. DNA for the CDR3: TGTGCCAGCAGTTCCACATTTTTCAGGACAGCTTCGAACACCGGGGAGCTGTTTTTT. Translating it yields CASSSTFFRTASNTGELFF. The chain combines TRBV6-2 or TRBV6-3 with TRBJ2-2; D is perhaps TRBD1 (6 bases). The CDR3 is 19 amino acids. V gave up 4 bases and J gave up 0 bases, with 21 bases separating them. Germline-derived CDR1 and CDR2 are MNHEY and SVGEGT.

The chain has TRBV7-2 and TRBJ2-7; D possibly corresponds to TRBD2 (5 bases). Trimming stripped 5 bases from V and 4 bases from J, with 15 bases between. The V gene's germline CDR1 is SGHTA and CDR2 FQGNSA. CDR3 length: 14 amino acids. The CDR3, as DNA: TGTGCCAGCAGCCACAGCGGAACTATGTACGAGCAGTACTTC. Protein product: CASSHSGTMYEQYF.

The rearrangement links TRBV29-1 to TRBJ2-7; D ambiguous. This CDR3 has 11 amino acids. Germline V CDR1 and CDR2: SQVTM, ANQGSEA. V was shortened by 0 bases and J by 3 bases, with 3 bases between the two germline ends. The CDR3 protein is CSVEENYEQYF. The DNA for the CDR3 is TGCAGCGTTGAAGAGAACTACGAGCAGTACTTC.

This clonotype was seen ten or more times. V and J are TRBV6-5 and TRBJ2-7, with a tentative D call TRBD1 (5 bases). V lost 7 bases and J 3 bases, leaving 16 bases between the germline ends. Germline loops: CDR1 MNHEY, CDR2 SVGAGI. This CDR3 spans 14 amino acids. The CDR3 DNA is TGTGCCAGCACCATAGAGTGGGGCTACTACGAGCAGTACTTC. This gives the protein CASTIEWGYYEQYF.

In its sample, this clonotype was seen many times. The chain recombines TRBV6-5 with TRBJ2-5; 10 nucleotides agree with TRBD1. J was trimmed by 0 bases and V by 7 bases; bases with no gene match: 5. The germline V gene encodes CDR1 MNHEY and CDR2 SVGAGI. There are 15 residues in the CDR3. CDR3 sequence (DNA): TGTGCCAGCAACGAGGGACAGGGGCACCAAGAGACCCAGTACTTC. The encoded protein is CASNEGQGHQETQYF.

J is TRBJ1-1 and V is TRBV6-2 or TRBV6-3; TRBD1 is a possible D gene (5 bases). V was cut by 7 bases and J by 5 bases, with 11 bases left in between. Germline V CDR1 and CDR2: MNHEY, SVGEGT. The CDR3 has 12 amino acids. The CDR3 region is CASTHGGTEAFF. In nucleotides, the CDR3 is TGTGCCAGCACCCACGGGGGAACTGAAGCTTTCTTT.

About this clonotype: This clone may be a read error of a much larger clone one base away. The chain has TRBV28 and TRBJ2-3; 11 nucleotides line up with TRBD2. CDR3 length: 15 amino acids. The ends lost 6 bases at V and 5 bases at J; junction bases unmatched: 7. Looked up from germline, CDR1 is MDHEN and CDR2 is SYDVKM. The CDR3 spells CASSLLAGAVDTQYF. CDR3 coding DNA: TGTGCCAGCAGCCTACTAGCGGGAGCCGTAGATACGCAGTATTTT. Using reference TRBV28 and TRBJ2-3 for the parts outside the CDR3, the full variable domain is DVKVTQSSRYLVKRTGEKVFLECVQDMDHENMFWYRQDPGLGLRLIYFSYDVKMKEKGDIPEGYSVSREKKERFSLILESASTNQTSMYLCASSLLAGAVDTQYFGPGTRLTVL.

The chain recombines TRBV6-5 with TRBJ1-2, with D uncertain. V was trimmed by 2 bases and J by 3 bases, leaving 7 bases between them. Germline V gene data show CDR1 as MNHEY and CDR2 as SVGAGI. The CDR3 contains 13 residues. This chain's CDR3 is CASSYQPDYGYTF. The CDR3 DNA sequence: TGTGCCAGCAGTTACCAGCCTGACTATGGCTACACCTTC.

This clonotype occurred many times. V is TRBV20-1 and J is TRBJ1-1; possible D gene TRBD1, 6 bases. The V gene lost 6 bases and the J gene lost 1 base, with 12 bases spanning the gap. This CDR3 spans 13 amino acids. Germline V gene data show CDR1 as DFQATT and CDR2 as SNEGSKA (reference sequence). The CDR3 sequence: CSAPDRWNTEAFF. Written as DNA, the CDR3 is TGCAGTGCCCCCGACAGGTGGAACACTGAAGCTTTCTTT.

This clonotype was observed at least ten times. The chain's CDR3 is CASNREPGQPSSYEQYF. DNA for the CDR3: TGTGCCAGCAACCGGGAACCGGGACAGCCGAGCTCCTACGAGCAGTACTTC. This chain links TRBV6-4 with TRBJ2-7, with TRBD1 matching 7 bases. This CDR3 is built from 17 residues. J gave up 0 bases and V 7 bases, and 15 bases lay outside the gene matches. Germline values: CDR1 MRHNA, CDR2 SNTAGT.

Remarks on this clonotype: This may arise from a read error, as a much more abundant clone is one base away. The chain employs TRBV6-2 or TRBV6-3 and TRBJ2-5, with a possible D match to TRBD2 (7 bases). Germline CDR1 reads MNHEY; CDR2 reads SVGEGT. This CDR3 region has 15 residues. CDR3 coding DNA: TGTGCCAGCAACCCCGGGGGGCGATACCAAGGGACCCAGTACTTC. Protein sequence: CASNPGGRYQGTQYF.

About this clonotype: This may arise from a read error, as a much more abundant clone is one base away. V and J are TRBV11-2 and TRBJ1-2; D not certain. Germline assignment: CDR1 SGHAT and CDR2 FQNNGV. Between the trimmed V and J ends, which lost 4 bases and 4 bases, there was a span of 4 bases. This CDR3 has 11 amino acids. The CDR3 is CASSSSYGYTF. Written as DNA, the CDR3 is TGTGCCAGCAGCTCGTCCTATGGCTACACCTTC. Together with reference TRBV11-2 and TRBJ1-2, the CDR3 gives the full variable domain: EAGVAQSPRYKIIEKRQSVAFWCNPISGHATLYWYQQILGQGPKLLIQFQNNGVVDDSQLPKDRFSAERLKGVDSTLKIQPAKLEDSAVYLCASSSSYGYTFGSGTRLTVV.